Given below is one T cell receptor beta chain in context. Its antigen is as yet unknown. The data were obtained in a study of identical twins. Trimming took 6 bases from V and 6 from J; bases not matched to a gene: 13. In germline, CDR1 is SGHTA, CDR2 FQGNSA. The CDR3 is 15 residues long. Study observations and caveats: Invariant MAIT and iNKT cells are populations that could partly confound zero-insertion analyses.

TCRdb fed the 5' RACE reads into MiXCR, producing one record per CDR3 protein. The data hold hundreds of thousands of distinct CDR3 sequences, with approximately 25% observed a single time. This same sample was also part of a study on T cells expressing NK-cell markers.

This clonotype originated in a young woman in good health. Material for sequencing was CD4+ T cells sorted from blood. This sequence joins TRBV7-2 and TRBJ1-1; 7 bases map to TRBD1. The CDR3 DNA sequence: TGTGCCAGCAGACCTGCCCGGACAGGACATGCTGAAGCTTTCTTT. Protein product: CASRPARTGHAEAFF.